This is a list of T cell receptor beta chains from one sample in a study of PD-L1 blockade in urothelial cancer. This table comes from immunoSEQ multiplex PCR, and its TCRdb copy is limited to in-frame clones, with some not included. The table has about 84,000 clones, 90% seen once. The starting material was PBMCs, obtained around atezolizumab (anti-PD-L1) treatment. The receptors were sampled from a man aged 55 to 70 with urothelial cancer. CDR3s include the opening cysteine and the closing phenylalanine or tryptophan. D genes are given only for firm matches. A clone size is listed for some rows: how often the clone was seen (once, few, many), or a class if it is expanded.

abundance	j_gene	v_gene	d_gene	CDR3nt	CDR3aa
-	TRBJ2-1	TRBV4-2	TRBD2	TGTGCCAGCAGCCAAAGGAGCGGGGGGGCGCGAAATGAGCAGTTCTTC	CASSQRSGGARNEQFF
-	TRBJ2-3	TRBV9	-	TGTGCCAGCAGCGTAGGTGTAAGTACAGCAGATACGCAGTATTTT	CASSVGVSTADTQYF
-	TRBJ2-7	TRBV18	TRBD1	TGTGCCAGCTCACAACTTCCGGGACAGATCGACACCCTCTACGAGCAGTACTTC	CASSQLPGQIDTLYEQYF
-	TRBJ2-7	TRBV6-5	-	TGTGCCAGCAAGGGGCCAGGGGCCAGCTACGAGCAGTACTTC	CASKGPGASYEQYF
-	TRBJ1-2	TRBV6-5	TRBD1	TGTGCCAGCAGGGCCTCCGGGACAGGAGGATATGGCTACACCTTC	CASRASGTGGYGYTF
-	TRBJ1-2	TRBV29-1	-	TGCAGCGTTGAAGAGTCATTAGGCGGCGGCTACACCTTC	CSVEESLGGGYTF
-	TRBJ1-3	TRBV7-2	-	TGTGCCAGCAAATTCGACAGAAACCCTGGCACCATATATTTT	CASKFDRNPGTIYF
-	TRBJ1-2	TRBV19	TRBD1	TGTGCCAGTAGTCTCCGGACAGGGAACTATGGCTACACCTTC	CASSLRTGNYGYTF
few	TRBJ2-7	TRBV11-2	-	TGTGCCAGCAGCGCCAACAGGGTATCCTACGAGCAGTACTTC	CASSANRVSYEQYF
-	TRBJ2-1	TRBV5-6	-	TGTGCCAGCAACCTGGGACTCAACCACTACAATGAGCAGTTCTTC	CASNLGLNHYNEQFF
-	TRBJ2-7	TRBV14	-	TGTGCCAGCAGCCAAGAATACGGTTCCTACGAGCAGTACTTC	CASSQEYGSYEQYF
-	TRBJ1-4	TRBV28	TRBD1	TGTGCCAGCAGTACCAAAACCGGGACAGAGGGGTTAGAACTGTTTTTT	CASSTKTGTEGLELFF
-	TRBJ2-3	TRBV7-2	TRBD1	TGTGCCAGCAGCTTATTAGGGACAGGGGGCGTAGATACGCAGTATTTT	CASSLLGTGGVDTQYF
-	TRBJ1-5	TRBV19	-	TGTGCCAGTAGTTCCCATGGGGCCCCCAATCAGCCCCAGCATTTT	CASSSHGAPNQPQHF
few	TRBJ2-7	TRBV5-1	-	TGCGCCAGCAGCAACCGGACTGGACCCAGCGAGCAGTACTTC	CASSNRTGPSEQYF
-	TRBJ2-3	TRBV6-6	-	TGTGCCAGCAGTTACTCGAGTAGCACAGATACGCAGTATTTT	CASSYSSSTDTQYF
-	TRBJ2-7	TRBV5-1	-	TGCGCCAGCAGCTCCGGGAGCGTCGAGCAGTACTTC	CASSSGSVEQYF
-	TRBJ1-5	TRBV10-3	TRBD1	TGTGCCATCAGTGAGTCCGCAGGGGGCACGGGCAATCAGCCCCAGCATTTT	CAISESAGGTGNQPQHF
-	TRBJ2-2	TRBV5-1	TRBD2	TGCGCCAGCAGCGTGACTAGCGGAAACACCGGGGAGCTGTTTTTT	CASSVTSGNTGELFF
-	TRBJ2-5	TRBV7-9	TRBD2	TGTGCCAGCAGCTTCCCCCTAGCGGACCTCCAAGAGACCCAGTACTTC	CASSFPLADLQETQYF
-	TRBJ2-2	TRBV6-1	-	TGTGCCAGCAGCGAAGGTTGGAAGCGTCGAATCACCGGGGAGCTGTTTTTT	CASSEGWKRRITGELFF
-	TRBJ2-7	TRBV27	-	TGTGCCAGCAGTAATCCTCGAGCCTACGAGCAGTACTTC	CASSNPRAYEQYF
once	TRBJ1-1	TRBV27	TRBD1	TGTGCCAGCAGTCTCCGGGACAGATACACTGAAGCTTTCTTT	CASSLRDRYTEAFF
-	TRBJ2-1	TRBV7-3	TRBD1	TGTGCCAGCAGCTTAGAAGGGGGCGCCCACAATGAGCAGTTCTTC	CASSLEGGAHNEQFF
-	TRBJ2-7	TRBV9	-	TGTGCCAGCAGCGTAAGGGGCACCTCCTACGAGCAGTACTTC	CASSVRGTSYEQYF
-	TRBJ1-1	TRBV18	-	TGTGCCAGCTCACCCTCACAGGACACTGAAGCTTTCTTT	CASSPSQDTEAFF
once	TRBJ1-2	TRBV11-2	-	TGTGCCAGCAGCGTGGGGCAGGGTATTAGGGCTAACTATGGCTACACCTTC	CASSVGQGIRANYGYTF
-	TRBJ2-2	TRBV7-2	-	TGTGCCAGCAGCTTAGCTGGCCTCCCGAACACCGGGGAGCTGTTTTTT	CASSLAGLPNTGELFF